Sequencing of this T cell receptor (beta chain) was carried out in a study of OX40 agonist ivuxolimab in advanced cancers. Overall study context: A male proportion of about 84% was recorded, with mean age around 60 years and range roughly 23 to 85.

V lost 5 bases and J 1 base, leaving 2 bases between the germline ends. The CDR3 loop spans 11 amino acids. Germline V gene lookup returns CDR1 SGHNT and CDR2 YENEEA. About this clone: Its specificity is not known.

General study points: In CD8+ T cells, expanded clones were on average more numerous than in CD4+. Those patients achieving a partial response at 0.1-3.0 mg/kg showed among the lowest clonal expansion.

Using immunoSEQ multiplex PCR, the repertoire was profiled, and TCRdb retains in-frame clones only, with some absent. The table includes more than 90,000 clones, roughly 80% detected once. This chain joins TRBV11-3 and TRBJ1-1, with D uncertain. The receptor's source is an adult with an advanced solid tumor such as melanoma, head and neck, liver or kidney cancer. Source: CD4+ or CD8+ T cells sorted from blood, taken in a trial of the OX40 agonist ivuxolimab. The CDR3 bases are TGTGCCAGCAGCCAGAACACTGAAGCTTTCTTT. This codes for CASSQNTEAFF.